The next 6 T cell receptor beta chains were all read from a single sample in a study of blood T cell repertoires in COVID-19. This table comes from immunoSEQ multiplex PCR, and its TCRdb copy is limited to in-frame clones, with some not included. The sample has about 170,000 clones; about 83% are singletons. The sample comprised peripheral blood. These receptors were obtained from a young man with active or convalescent COVID-19.

The chain is built from TRBV19 and TRBJ1-1; 9 bases fit TRBD1. This CDR3 has 13 amino acids. V lost 8 bases, J lost 6 bases, and 7 bases stayed unmatched. CDR1 and CDR2 (germline): LNHDA, SQIVND (reference sequence). The CDR3 coding sequence is TGTGCCAGTGGACGAACAGGGGGCCCTGAAGCTTTCTTT. Its translation is CASGRTGGPEAFF.

A few counts support this clone. The V gene is TRBV7-3, the J gene TRBJ1-1, with a weak D call TRBD1 (6 bases). The V gene lost 2 bases and the J gene lost 1 base, with 14 bases spanning the gap. Germline V gives CDR1 SGHTA, CDR2 FQGTGA. The CDR3 is made up of 16 amino acids. Here the CDR3 reads CASSLLWTDPNTEAFF. CDR3 in DNA: TGTGCCAGCAGCTTACTGTGGACAGACCCGAACACTGAAGCTTTCTTT. Based on the CDR3 plus reference TRBV7-3 and TRBJ1-1, the full variable domain is GAGVSQTPSNKVTEKGKYVELRCDPISGHTALYWYRQSLGQGPEFLIYFQGTGAADDSGLPNDRFFAVRPEGSVSTLKIQRTERGDSAVYLCASSLLWTDPNTEAFFGQGTRLTVV.

The V call is TRBV6-5, the J call TRBJ1-2; 8 bases map to TRBD1. CDR1 and CDR2 from the germline V gene are MNHEY and SVGAGI. The CDR3 length is 14 residues. Unmatched junction bases numbered 11, after V lost 8 bases and J lost 6 bases. CDR3 protein: CASGRPTGGDGYTF. The CDR3 DNA reads as TGTGCCAGCGGGAGACCCACAGGGGGGGATGGCTACACCTTC.

The rearrangement joins TRBV5-1 to TRBJ1-1; 7 positions agree with TRBD1. Germline V CDR1 and CDR2: SGHRS, YFSETQ. This CDR3 has 13 residues. Trimming at V came to 4 bases and at J to 7 bases, leaving 7 bases not matched to a gene. DNA for the CDR3: TGCGCCAGCAGCCCGACAGGGACGGGTGAAGCTTTCTTT. Amino acids: CASSPTGTGEAFF.

This clone was detected only a few times. The V call is TRBV11-3, the J call TRBJ2-7; TRBD2 matches 9 bases. This CDR3 has 14 residues. The V gene end was trimmed by 1 base and the J gene end by 2 bases; junction bases not matched to a gene: 0. Germline V CDR1 and CDR2: SGHNT, YENEEA. The CDR3 loop reads CASSLVAGAYEQYF. CDR3 sequence (DNA): TGTGCCAGCAGCTTAGTAGCGGGAGCCTACGAGCAGTACTTC.

Here the CDR3 reads CASSFEGALSGNTIYF. In nucleotides, the CDR3 is TGCGCCAGCAGCTTTGAAGGGGCGCTCTCTGGAAACACCATATATTTT. The genes are TRBV5-1 and TRBJ1-3; D may be TRBD1 (5 bases). The CDR3 has 16 residues. In germline, CDR1 is SGHRS, CDR2 YFSETQ. V was clipped by 2 bases and J by 0 bases, with 12 bases between them.